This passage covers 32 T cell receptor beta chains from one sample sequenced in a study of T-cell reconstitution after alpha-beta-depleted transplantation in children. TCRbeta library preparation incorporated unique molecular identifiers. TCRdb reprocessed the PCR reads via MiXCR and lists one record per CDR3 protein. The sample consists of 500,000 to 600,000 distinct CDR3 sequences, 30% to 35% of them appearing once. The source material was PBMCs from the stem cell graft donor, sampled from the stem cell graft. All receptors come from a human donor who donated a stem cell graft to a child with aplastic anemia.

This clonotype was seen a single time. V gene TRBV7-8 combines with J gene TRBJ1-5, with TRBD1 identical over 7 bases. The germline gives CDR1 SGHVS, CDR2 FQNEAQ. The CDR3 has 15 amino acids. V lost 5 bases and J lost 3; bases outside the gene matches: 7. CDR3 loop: CASSKPGTANQPQHF. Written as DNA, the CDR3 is TGTGCCAGCAGCAAACCCGGGACAGCCAATCAGCCCCAGCATTTT.

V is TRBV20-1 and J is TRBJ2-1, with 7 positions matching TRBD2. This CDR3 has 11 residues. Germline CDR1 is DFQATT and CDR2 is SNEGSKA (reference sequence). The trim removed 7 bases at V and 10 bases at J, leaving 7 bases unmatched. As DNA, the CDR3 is TGCAGTGTCCCTATCGGGGGGGAGCAGTTCTTC. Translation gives CSVPIGGEQFF.

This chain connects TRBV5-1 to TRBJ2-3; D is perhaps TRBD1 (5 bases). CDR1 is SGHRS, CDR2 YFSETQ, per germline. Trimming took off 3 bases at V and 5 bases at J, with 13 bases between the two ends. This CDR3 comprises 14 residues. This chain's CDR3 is CASSYVSREDTQYF. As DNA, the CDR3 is TGCGCCAGCAGCTATGTAAGCAGGGAAGATACGCAGTATTTT.

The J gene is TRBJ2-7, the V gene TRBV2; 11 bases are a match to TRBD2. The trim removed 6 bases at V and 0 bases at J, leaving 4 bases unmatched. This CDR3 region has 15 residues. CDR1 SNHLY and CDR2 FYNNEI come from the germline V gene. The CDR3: CASRLAGVTSYEQYF. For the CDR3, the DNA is TGTGCCAGCAGACTAGCGGGAGTTACCTCCTACGAGCAGTACTTC.

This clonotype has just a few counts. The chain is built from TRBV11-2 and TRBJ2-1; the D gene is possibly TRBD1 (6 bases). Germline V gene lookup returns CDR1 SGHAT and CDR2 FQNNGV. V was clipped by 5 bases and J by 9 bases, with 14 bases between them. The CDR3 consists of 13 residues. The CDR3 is CASSADSQLEQFF. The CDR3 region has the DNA TGTGCCAGCAGCGCGGACAGCCAGCTTGAGCAGTTCTTC.

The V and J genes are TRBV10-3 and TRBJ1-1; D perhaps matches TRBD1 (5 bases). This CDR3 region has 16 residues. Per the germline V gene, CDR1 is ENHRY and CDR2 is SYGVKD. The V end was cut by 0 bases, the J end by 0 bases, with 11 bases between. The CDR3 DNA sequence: TGTGCCATCAGTGAGTCTGGGGAGGGGATGAACACTGAAGCTTTCTTT. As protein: CAISESGEGMNTEAFF.

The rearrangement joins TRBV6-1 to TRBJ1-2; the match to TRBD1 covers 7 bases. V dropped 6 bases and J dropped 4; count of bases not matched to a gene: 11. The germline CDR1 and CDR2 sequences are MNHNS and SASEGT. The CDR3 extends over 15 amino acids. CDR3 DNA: TGTGCCAGCAGCGCACCGGGACAGCTCTTCTATGGCTACACCTTC. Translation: CASSAPGQLFYGYTF.

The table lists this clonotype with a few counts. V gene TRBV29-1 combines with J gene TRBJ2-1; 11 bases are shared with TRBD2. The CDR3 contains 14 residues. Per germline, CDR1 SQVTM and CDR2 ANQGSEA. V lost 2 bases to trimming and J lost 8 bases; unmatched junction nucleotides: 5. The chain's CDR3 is CSVEPSGRNYEQFF. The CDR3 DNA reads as TGCAGCGTTGAACCTAGCGGGAGGAACTATGAGCAGTTCTTC.

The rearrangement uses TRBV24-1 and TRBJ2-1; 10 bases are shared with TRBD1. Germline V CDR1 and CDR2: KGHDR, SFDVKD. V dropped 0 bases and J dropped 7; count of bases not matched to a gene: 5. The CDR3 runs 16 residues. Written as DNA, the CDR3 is TGTGCCACCAGTGATTTGTGGACAGGGGGATTAAATGAGCAGTTCTTC. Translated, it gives CATSDLWTGGLNEQFF.

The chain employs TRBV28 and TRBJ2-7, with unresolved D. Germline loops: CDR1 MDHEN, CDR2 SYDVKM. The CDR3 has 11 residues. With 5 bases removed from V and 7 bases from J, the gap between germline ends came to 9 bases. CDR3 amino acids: CASSLNIEQYF. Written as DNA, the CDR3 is TGTGCCAGCAGTCTGAACATAGAGCAGTACTTC.

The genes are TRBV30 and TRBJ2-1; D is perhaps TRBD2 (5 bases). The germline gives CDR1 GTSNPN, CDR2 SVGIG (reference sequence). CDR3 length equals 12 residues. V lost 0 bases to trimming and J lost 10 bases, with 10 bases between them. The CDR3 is CAWSVTGYEQFF. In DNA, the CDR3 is TGTGCCTGGAGTGTAACGGGGTACGAGCAGTTCTTC.

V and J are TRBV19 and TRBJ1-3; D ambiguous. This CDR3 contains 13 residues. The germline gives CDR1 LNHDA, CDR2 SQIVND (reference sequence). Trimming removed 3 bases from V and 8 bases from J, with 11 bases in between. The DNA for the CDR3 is TGTGCCAGTAGTATTAGGACTCGGGACACCATATATTTT. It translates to CASSIRTRDTIYF.

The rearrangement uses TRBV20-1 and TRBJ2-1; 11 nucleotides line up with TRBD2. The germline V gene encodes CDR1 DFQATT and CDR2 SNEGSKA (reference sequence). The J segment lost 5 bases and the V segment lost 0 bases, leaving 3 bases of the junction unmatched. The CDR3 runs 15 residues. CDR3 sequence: CSARELAGANNEQFF. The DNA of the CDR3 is TGCAGTGCTAGAGAACTAGCGGGAGCCAACAATGAGCAGTTCTTC.

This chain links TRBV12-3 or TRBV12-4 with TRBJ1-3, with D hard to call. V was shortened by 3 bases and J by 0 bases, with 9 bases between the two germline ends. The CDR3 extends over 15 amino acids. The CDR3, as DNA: TGTGCCAGCAGTTTCTACGCAGTCTCTGGAAACACCATATATTTT. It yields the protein CASSFYAVSGNTIYF.

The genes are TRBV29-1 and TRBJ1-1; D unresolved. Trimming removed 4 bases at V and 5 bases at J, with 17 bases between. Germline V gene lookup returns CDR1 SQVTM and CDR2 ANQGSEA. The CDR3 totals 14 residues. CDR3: CSVVNSLGSTEAFF. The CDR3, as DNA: TGCAGCGTTGTTAACAGTTTAGGGTCGACTGAAGCTTTCTTT.

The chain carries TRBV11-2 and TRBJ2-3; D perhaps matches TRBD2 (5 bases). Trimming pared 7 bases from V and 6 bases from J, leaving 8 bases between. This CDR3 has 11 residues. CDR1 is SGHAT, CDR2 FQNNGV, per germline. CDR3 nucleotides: TGTGCCAGCACCCGAGGGGATACGCAGTATTTT. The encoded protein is CASTRGDTQYF. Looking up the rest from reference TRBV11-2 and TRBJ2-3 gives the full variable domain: EAGVAQSPRYKIIEKRQSVAFWCNPISGHATLYWYQQILGQGPKLLIQFQNNGVVDDSQLPKDRFSAERLKGVDSTLKIQPAKLEDSAVYLCASTRGDTQYFGPGTRLTVL.

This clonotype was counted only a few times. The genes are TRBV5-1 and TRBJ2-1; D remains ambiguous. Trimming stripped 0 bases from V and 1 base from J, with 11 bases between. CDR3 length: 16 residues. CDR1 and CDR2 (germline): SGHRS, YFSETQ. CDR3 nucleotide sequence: TGCGCCAGCAGCTTGGGTAGGCGAGCTTCCTACAATGAGCAGTTCTTC. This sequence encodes CASSLGRRASYNEQFF.

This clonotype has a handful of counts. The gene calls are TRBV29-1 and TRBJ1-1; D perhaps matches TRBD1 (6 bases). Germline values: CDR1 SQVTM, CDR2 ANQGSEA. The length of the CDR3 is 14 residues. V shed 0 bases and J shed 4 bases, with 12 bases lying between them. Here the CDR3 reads CSVEDQGRATEAFF. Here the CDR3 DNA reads TGCAGCGTTGAAGATCAGGGGAGGGCCACTGAAGCTTTCTTT.

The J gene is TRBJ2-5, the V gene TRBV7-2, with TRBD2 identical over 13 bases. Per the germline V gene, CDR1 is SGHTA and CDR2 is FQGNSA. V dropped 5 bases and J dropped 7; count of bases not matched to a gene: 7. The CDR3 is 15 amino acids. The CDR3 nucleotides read TGTGCCAGCAGCGCCCCGGGACTAGCGGGAATGACCCAGTACTTC. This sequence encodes CASSAPGLAGMTQYF.

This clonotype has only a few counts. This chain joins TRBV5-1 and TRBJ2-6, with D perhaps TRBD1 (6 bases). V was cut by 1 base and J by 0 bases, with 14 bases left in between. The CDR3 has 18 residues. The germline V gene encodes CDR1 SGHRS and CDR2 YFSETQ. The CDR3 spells CASSLLWDMSSGANVLTF. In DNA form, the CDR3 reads TGCGCCAGCAGCTTGCTATGGGACATGAGCTCTGGGGCCAACGTCCTGACTTTC.

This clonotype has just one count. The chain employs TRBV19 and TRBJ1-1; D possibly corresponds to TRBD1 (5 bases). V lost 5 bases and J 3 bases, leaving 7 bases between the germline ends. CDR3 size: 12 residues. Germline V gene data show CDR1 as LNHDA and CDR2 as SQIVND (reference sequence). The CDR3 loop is CASSHRHTEAFF. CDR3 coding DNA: TGTGCCAGTAGTCACAGGCACACTGAAGCTTTCTTT.

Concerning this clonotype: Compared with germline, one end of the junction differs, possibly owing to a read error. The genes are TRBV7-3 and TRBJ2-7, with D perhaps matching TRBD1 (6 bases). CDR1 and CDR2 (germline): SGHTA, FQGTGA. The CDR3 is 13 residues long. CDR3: CASSITGKGEQYF. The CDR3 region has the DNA TGTGCCAGCAGCATAACAGGGAAAGGCGAGCAGTACTTC.

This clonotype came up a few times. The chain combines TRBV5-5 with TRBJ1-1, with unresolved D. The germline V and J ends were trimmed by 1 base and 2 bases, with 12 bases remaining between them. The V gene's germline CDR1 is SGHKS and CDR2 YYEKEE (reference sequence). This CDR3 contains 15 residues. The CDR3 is CASSLLVSHNTEAFF. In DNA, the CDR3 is TGTGCCAGCAGCTTGTTAGTCTCCCATAACACTGAAGCTTTCTTT.

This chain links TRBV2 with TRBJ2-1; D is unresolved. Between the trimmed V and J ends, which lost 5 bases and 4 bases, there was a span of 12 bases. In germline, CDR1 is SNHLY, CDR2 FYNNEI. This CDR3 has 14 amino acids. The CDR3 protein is CASSSDTDYNEQFF. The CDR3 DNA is TGTGCCAGCAGTTCGGATACAGATTACAATGAGCAGTTCTTC.

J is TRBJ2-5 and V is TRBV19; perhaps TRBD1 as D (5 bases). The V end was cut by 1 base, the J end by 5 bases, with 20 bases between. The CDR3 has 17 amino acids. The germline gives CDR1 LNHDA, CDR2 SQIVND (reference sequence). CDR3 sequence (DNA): TGTGCCAGTAGTATAGCTGAGGTCGGGCAGGGTCGGGAGACCCAGTACTTC. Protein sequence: CASSIAEVGQGRETQYF.

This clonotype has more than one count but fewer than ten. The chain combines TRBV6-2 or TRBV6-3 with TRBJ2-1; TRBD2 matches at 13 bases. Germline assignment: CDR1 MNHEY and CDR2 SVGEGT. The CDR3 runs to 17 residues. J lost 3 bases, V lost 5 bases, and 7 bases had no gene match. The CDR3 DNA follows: TGTGCCAGCAGTACCGGGACTAGCGGGATCATCTACAATGAGCAGTTCTTC. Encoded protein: CASSTGTSGIIYNEQFF.

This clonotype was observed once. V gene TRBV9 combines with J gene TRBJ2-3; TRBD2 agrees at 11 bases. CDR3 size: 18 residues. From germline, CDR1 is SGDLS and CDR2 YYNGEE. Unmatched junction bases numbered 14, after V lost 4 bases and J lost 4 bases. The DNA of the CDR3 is TGTGCCAGCAGCCTCACTAGCGGGAGAACCCGGGTCGCAGATACGCAGTATTTT. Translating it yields CASSLTSGRTRVADTQYF.

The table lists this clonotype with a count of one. The chain's CDR3 is CSGAAGEAYNEQFF. CDR3 sequence (DNA): TGCAGCGGGGCCGCGGGAGAAGCCTACAATGAGCAGTTCTTC. J is TRBJ2-1 and V is TRBV29-1; 7 bases fit TRBD2. Trimming at V came to 7 bases and at J to 2 bases, leaving 8 bases not matched to a gene. The germline gives CDR1 SQVTM, CDR2 ANQGSEA. The CDR3 totals 14 residues.

The CDR3 DNA sequence: TGTGCCAGCAGTTCCTTCGATGACAGGAGAGGCTATGGCTACACCTTC. It specifies CASSSFDDRRGYGYTF. The gene calls are TRBV12-3 or TRBV12-4 and TRBJ1-2; D is perhaps TRBD1 (6 bases). This CDR3 spans 16 amino acids. V shed 4 bases and J shed 4 bases, with 19 bases lying between them.

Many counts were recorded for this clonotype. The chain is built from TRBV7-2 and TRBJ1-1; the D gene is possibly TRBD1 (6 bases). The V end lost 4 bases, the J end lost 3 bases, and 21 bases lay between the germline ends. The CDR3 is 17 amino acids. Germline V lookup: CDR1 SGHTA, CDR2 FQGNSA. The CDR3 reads CASSWTVYRGRDTEAFF. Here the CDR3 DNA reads TGTGCCAGCAGCTGGACAGTATATAGAGGAAGGGACACTGAAGCTTTCTTT.

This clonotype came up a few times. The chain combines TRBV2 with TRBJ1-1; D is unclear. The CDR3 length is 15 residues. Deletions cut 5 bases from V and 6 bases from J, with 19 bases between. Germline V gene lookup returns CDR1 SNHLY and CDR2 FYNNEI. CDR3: CASSPDIDEFAEAFF. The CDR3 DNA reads TGTGCCAGCAGTCCCGACATTGATGAATTCGCTGAAGCTTTCTTT.

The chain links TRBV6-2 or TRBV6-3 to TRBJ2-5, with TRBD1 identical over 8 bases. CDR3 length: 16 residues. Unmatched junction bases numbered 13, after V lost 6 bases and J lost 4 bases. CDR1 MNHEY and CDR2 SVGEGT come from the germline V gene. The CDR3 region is CASSPMTGEVTETQYF. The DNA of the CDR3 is TGTGCCAGCAGCCCCATGACAGGGGAAGTAACAGAGACCCAGTACTTC.